This note documents a single T cell receptor beta chain sequence. This clone's antigen is unknown. The cohort was made up of about 670 healthy bone marrow donors. At the time of sampling, every cohort member was nominally healthy, though immune exposures that went unrecorded were likely present. The donor tested CMV seronegative, placing the donor among the 350 or so seronegative members of the cohort. A peripheral blood sample was provided by each donor, and peripheral blood mononuclear cells were used for TCR beta sequencing. The Qiagen DNeasy Blood Extraction Kit was used to extract genomic DNA from the blood cell samples. Here V drops 3 bases and J drops 1 base, and the junction holds 5 bases not matched to any gene. The CDR3 numbers 15 residues from cysteine through phenylalanine. CDR3 DNA is the only sequence kept; it has 45 bases, read in frame from the first base. CDR1 SGHVS and CDR2 FQNEAQ were looked up in the germline V gene.

Library generation was performed with the immunoSEQ multiplex PCR assay. A mixture of 60 forward primers for TCR Vbeta segments and 13 reverse primers for TCR Jbeta segments was used in the multiplex PCR. The CDR3 region of rearranged TCR beta genes was amplified from genomic DNA with a multiplex PCR assay. The amplified TCR beta libraries were sequenced on the Illumina HiSeq System as 87-base-pair reads. For the original study's pipeline: In a later analysis, roughly 80 million unique TCR beta chains were counted across the approximately 640 repertoires, and approximately 9.9 million of these chains were shared by at least two donors. Raw reads were error-corrected and collapsed into unique sequences with a nearest-neighbor algorithm that merged closely related sequences to remove PCR and sequencing errors. V, D and J gene segments were assigned by aligning CDR3 sequences to IMGT reference sequences. Each retained sequence needed at least a six-nucleotide match to both a V gene segment and a J gene segment. A rearrangement was called productive if the CDR3 had no stop codons and remained in frame with V and J, and every other rearrangement was called non-productive. CDR3 was defined by IMGT convention, running from the second conserved V-encoded cysteine to the conserved J-encoded phenylalanine. Sequences without an unambiguous match to a single V gene segment were excluded from the earlier analysis of 500 to 700 of the donors. In an earlier analysis of 450 to 750 of the donors, a V segment was called functional when productive rearrangements were above 56.7%, and segregating when the standard deviation between donors exceeded 5%. A statistical classification framework was developed to diagnose cytomegalovirus status using the catalog of TCR beta chain sequences. In a later analysis, V and J genes were assigned by comparing TCR nucleotide sequences against IMGT/GENE-DB human TR gene sequences. A later analysis assigned CDR3 sequences and most-parsimonious VDJ recombination scenarios with the TCRdist pipeline. In a later analysis, every TCR beta chain was defined by the combination of its CDR3 amino acid sequence and its V-gene family, and reads without a unique V-gene family were dropped. To address suspected cross-contamination and a sequencing artifact, a later analysis removed 450 to 700 highly shared, low-generation-probability nucleotide sequences. In a later analysis, a clonal expansion index for each public chain was calculated from normalized within-repertoire ranks of inferred template counts. In a later analysis, generation probabilities were computed with a VDJ recombination model fitted to out-of-frame rearrangements, and the resulting probabilities were checked against IGoR. Hypergeometric tests were used in a later analysis to score TCR-TCR, TCR-HLA and TCR-CMV co-occurrence, with a repertoire-size bias correction applied to the TCR pairs. False discovery rates were estimated in a later analysis by permuting HLA or CMV assignments 20 times. A later analysis grouped co-occurring TCRs with DBSCAN, adding TCRdist sequence similarity when clustering within HLA-allele-positive subsets. Co-occurrence clustering excluded repertoires with fewer than 30,000 or more than 120,000 public chains, plus five with anomalous nucleotide sharing. The source is immuneACCESS, and TCRdb retained only in-frame sequences with V and J called. Part of the clones is not carried over; for the studies checked, unresolved V genes explain less than half of this, and the remainder is unexplained. The V and J calls and clone size are taken from that table; D and trimming were inferred from the DNA. This sample's table carries 100,000 to 150,000 clones. The top ten hold around 1.5% of the sample.

The data belong to a study of cytomegalovirus exposure and HLA in healthy donors (dated by TCRdb to 2017 to 2019). Regarding the complete study: An earlier analysis of approximately 600 of the donors reported 250 to 300 Gb of sequence data and some 120 million unique TCR beta sequences from 150 million to 200 million T cells. An early release that covered about 600 HLA-typed donors contained 300 to 350 gigabases of sequencing data and roughly 84 million unique TCR sequences. In the later analysis, no new phenotypic data were used to find candidate immune exposures; instead, reliance was placed on TCR beta sequences and their occurrence across donors. The T cell repertoires of around 730 subjects were profiled by immunosequencing and related to cytomegalovirus serostatus. Because of strong linkage in the cohort, a few DR-DQ haplotypes were treated as single units for association and clustering. Besides the first cohort of 550 to 750 subjects, a separate validation cohort made up of around 120 different subjects was used. Both class I and class II loci were covered by HLA typing, at four-digit resolution. A later analysis re-analyzed previously published TCR beta repertoires from roughly 690 donors and added high-resolution HLA genotyping to study TCR occurrence patterns. On average, roughly 250,000 unique TCR beta nucleotide sequences were sequenced per donor among a few hundred genotyped donors of the cohort, with 15% to 20% of those sequences being non-productive. Among the approximately 420 genotyped donors, about 85% belonged to the genetic ancestry cluster associated with self-reported Caucasian donors. In a later genetic analysis, genome-wide SNP genotypes for about 55% of the roughly 670 donors were used, and that subset was treated as a discovery cohort. In an earlier analysis of several hundred of the donors, high-throughput TCR beta sequencing was used to judge whether each TCR beta V gene segment behaved as functional or pseudogenic. All discovery cohort repertoires had been generated on a single sequencing platform. Donor age, sex, ethnicity and CMV serostatus were compiled alongside the repertoire data. The study combined high-throughput TCR immunosequencing, statistical association of individual TCRs with disease status, and machine learning to predict cytomegalovirus infection status. The study was designed to test whether signatures of past pathogen exposure could be identified by cataloging public T cell receptors. The number of donors typed differed by locus, with 629-630 for A, B, C, DRB1 and DQB1, roughly 520 for DQA1, about 610 for DPA1, and 472 for DPB1.

General findings and caveats noted by the study authors: Compared with equally common non-associated chains, HLA-associated TCR beta chains in a later analysis were more clonally expanded and had lower generation probabilities. An association between a missense DCLRE1C variant and V-gene and J-gene trimming of TCR beta chains was found in a later genetic analysis and replicated in an independent cohort. Because the 87-base-pair reads could not distinguish some IMGT-functional V segments, including TRBV6-2 and TRBV6-3, those segments were excluded. In a later analysis, the rate of TCR association differed among HLA loci, with DRB1 alleles having the most associated TCRs and HLA-C alleles having the fewest. Most TCR sequences were seen in very few donors, while some public TCRs were found in many individuals. It was suggested by the authors that the approach could potentially be generalized to other disease states and immunological phenotypes. In a later analysis, more than 15,000 TCR beta sequences were associated with specific HLA alleles at a false discovery rate of 0.05. CMV serostatus was the only immune exposure information available for the cohort. A later analysis reported that several top co-occurrence clusters appeared linked to parvovirus B19, influenza, CMV and Epstein-Barr virus. A later analysis found that most CMV-associated TCR beta chains appeared HLA-restricted, with HLA associations seemingly driven largely by CMV exposure. In an earlier analysis of approximately 590 of the donors, most TCR beta V segments were observed in productive rearrangements about 90% or about 30% of the time, broadly matching IMGT annotations. Linkage disequilibrium might explain the correlated functional status among segregating V segments, but an unknown experimental factor could not be excluded. When HLA alleles, especially DR and DQ, strongly co-occurred, attributing TCR associations to individual alleles was difficult. In this cohort, only TCR beta chains were sequenced, and detectable features were limited by the absence of alpha or paired-chain data. A total of 150 or so TCR beta chains were listed by the study as associated with cytomegalovirus. HLA typing was unavailable for some donors at each locus, so association tests used only the typed subset. A further reported finding was that TCR beta sequences accurately predicted the HLA-A and HLA-B alleles for most subjects in the first cohort. Sequencing depth was assumed to be roughly uniform across donors in the presence/absence analyses, though that assumption may not hold. Because counts were too low, about 17 rarely observed V segments, including chromosome 9 orphons, were excluded from the earlier analysis of 587 of the donors. According to a later genetic analysis, donors in an Asian-associated ancestry cluster had fewer N-insertions in productive TCRs than the roughly 670-donor mean. The classifier was reported to diagnose cytomegalovirus status with high specificity and sensitivity in both the original and validation cohorts. A group of highly shared sequence variants was considered likely to be a technical artifact of the sequencing pipeline. In vitro tests confirmed that a few of the cytomegalovirus-associated TCR beta chains recognize cytomegalovirus antigens.

This clonotype originated in a woman in her 40s in good health and CMV-seronegative. The sample was PBMCs. The sequence is built from TRBV7-8 and TRBJ1-1; 7 nucleotides in the junction match TRBD1. The CDR3 in this case is CASSFNRGWNTEAFF. The DNA sequence follows: TGTGCCAGCAGCTTTAACAGGGGATGGAACACTGAAGCTTTCTTT. Here the CDR3 is joined to the reference TRBV7-8 and TRBJ1-1 genes, and the full variable domain is: GAGVSQSPRYKVAKRGQDVALRCDPISGHVSLFWYQQALGQGPEFLTYFQNEAQLDKSGLPSDRFFAERPEGSVSTLKIQRTQQEDSAVYLCASSFNRGWNTEAFFGQGTRLTVV.